A selection of T cell receptor beta chains follows, all from one sample in a study of T cell changes during pregnancy in multiple sclerosis. Some clones are missing from TCRdb's copy, which holds only in-frame ones; the method was immunoSEQ multiplex PCR. Among some 33,000 clones listed, 80% to 90% were seen once. The specimen comprised CD8+ T cells from peripheral blood mononuclear cells, sampled in the third trimester of pregnancy. The receptors stem from a female donor with multiple sclerosis, enrolled in a pregnancy study. The CDR3 runs from the conserved cysteine through the conserved F or W. The D gene is left open where the match is weak. Expanded clones get a size class; other rows say once, few or many, or leave the size out.

j_call v_call clone_size d_call cdr3_aa cdr3_nt
TRBJ1-2 TRBV7-2 . . CASSLERQGRSYTF TGTGCCAGCAGCTTAGAAAGGCAGGGTCGGAGCTACACCTTC
TRBJ1-1 TRBV5-8 . . CASSGGLKSGTEAFF TGTGCCAGCAGCGGCGGACTCAAAAGCGGCACTGAAGCTTTCTTT
TRBJ2-3 TRBV5-4 . . CASSPFPTDTQYF TGTGCCAGCAGCCCGTTCCCCACAGATACGCAGTATTTT
TRBJ1-1 TRBV7-9 . . CASSLGGLNTEAFF TGTGCCAGCAGCTTAGGGGGGCTGAACACTGAAGCTTTCTTT
TRBJ2-1 TRBV18 . TRBD2 CASSPPVLAGGPGWFF TGTGCCAGCTCACCGCCCGTACTAGCGGGAGGGCCGGGGTGGTTCTTC
TRBJ2-3 TRBV13 . TRBD1 CASSRDRSTDTQYF TGTGCCAGCAGCCGGGACAGGAGCACAGATACGCAGTATTTT
TRBJ1-2 TRBV5-1 . TRBD1 CASSGPDRVDYYGYTF TGCGCCAGCAGCGGACCGGACAGGGTAGACTACTATGGCTACACCTTC
TRBJ1-1 TRBV9 few . CASSVVAGGGTEAFF TGTGCCAGCAGCGTAGTGGCCGGGGGTGGAACTGAAGCTTTCTTT
TRBJ2-7 TRBV29-1 . TRBD1 CSTRTGNSYEQYF TGCAGCACCCGGACAGGAAACTCCTACGAGCAGTACTTC
TRBJ1-2 TRBV10-3 . . CASGEPDGYTF TGTGCCTCAGGGGAACCAGATGGCTACACCTTC
TRBJ2-1 TRBV28 . TRBD2 CASSTPAGVEQFF TGTGCCAGCAGTACCCCGGCGGGGGTGGAGCAGTTCTTC
TRBJ2-3 TRBV10-3 . TRBD1 CAISGLGTDYTDTQYF TGTGCCATCAGTGGGTTGGGGACAGACTACACAGATACGCAGTATTTT
TRBJ1-1 TRBV27 few . CASSLKGGGPEAFF TGTGCCAGCAGTCTAAAGGGTGGAGGCCCTGAAGCTTTCTTT
TRBJ2-7 TRBV7-9 once . CASSVGMYEQYF TGTGCCAGCAGCGTCGGGATGTACGAGCAGTACTTC
TRBJ1-3 TRBV30 . . CACRFSGNTIYF TGTGCCTGCCGGTTCTCTGGAAACACCATATATTTT
TRBJ2-7 TRBV27 . . CASSHPGRSTKQYF TGTGCCAGCAGTCACCCGGGAAGGTCGACAAAGCAGTACTTC
TRBJ2-7 TRBV28 . TRBD1 CASSLGEGARYEQYF TGTGCCAGCAGTTTAGGCGAGGGGGCGCGCTACGAGCAGTACTTC
TRBJ2-1 TRBV29-1 few . CSVRLEDSYNEQFF TGCAGCGTTCGGTTAGAAGATTCCTACAATGAGCAGTTCTTC
TRBJ1-4 TRBV27 . . CASSSQGLSGKLFF TGTGCCAGCAGTTCCCAGGGGCTATCGGGAAAACTGTTTTTT
TRBJ2-3 TRBV2 . TRBD2 CASRAKTSGNRWGTDTQYF TGTGCCAGCAGGGCCAAGACTAGCGGGAACAGATGGGGCACAGATACGCAGTATTTT
TRBJ1-5 TRBV28 . TRBD1 CASIGGTGSGGNQPQHF TGTGCCAGCATAGGTGGGACAGGGAGTGGCGGCAATCAGCCCCAGCATTTT
TRBJ1-1 TRBV19 . TRBD1 CASSANQGGTEAFF TGTGCCAGTAGTGCCAACCAGGGGGGCACTGAAGCTTTCTTT
TRBJ2-1 TRBV6-5 . . CASKKRSAAEQFF TGTGCCAGTAAAAAAAGGAGCGCAGCTGAGCAGTTCTTC
TRBJ2-7 TRBV5-6 . . CASRSEGREQYF TGTGCCAGCAGATCCGAGGGCAGGGAGCAGTACTTC
TRBJ2-2 TRBV9 . . CASSVGNPGELFF TGTGCCAGCAGCGTAGGTAATCCCGGGGAGCTGTTTTTT
TRBJ2-7 TRBV11-2 few . CASSLGLIYEQYF TGTGCCAGCAGCCTTGGACTGATCTACGAGCAGTACTTC
TRBJ2-5 TRBV2 . . CASSEAIQKYQETQYF TGTGCCAGCAGTGAAGCCATACAGAAGTACCAAGAGACCCAGTACTTC
TRBJ1-2 TRBV14 once . CASSQVLNYGYTF TGTGCCAGCAGCCAAGTCCTTAACTATGGCTACACCTTC
TRBJ1-2 TRBV7-9 once TRBD1 CASSLVGQSYGYTF TGTGCCAGCAGCTTAGTGGGACAGAGCTATGGCTACACCTTC
TRBJ2-7 TRBV6-5 . TRBD2 CASSYAALAGDEQYF TGTGCCAGCAGTTACGCGGCCCTAGCGGGAGACGAGCAGTACTTC
TRBJ1-5 TRBV14 . . CASSPLAGCYSNQPQHF TGTGCCAGCAGCCCTTTGGCGGGGTGTTATAGCAATCAGCCCCAGCATTTT
TRBJ2-7 TRBV6-5 . TRBD2 CASSYSGLAGRYEQYF TGTGCCAGCAGTTACTCAGGACTAGCGGGCCGCTACGAGCAGTACTTC
TRBJ2-7 TRBV7-9 . TRBD1 CASSYTGVGEQYF TGTGCCAGCAGCTACACAGGGGTCGGCGAGCAGTACTTC
TRBJ2-1 TRBV15 . TRBD2 CATSTQRGEGNEQFF TGTGCCACCAGCACTCAGCGGGGGGAGGGCAATGAGCAGTTCTTC
TRBJ2-7 TRBV27 . . CASSPRLGHYEQYF TGTGCCAGCAGTCCCCGACTAGGTCACTACGAGCAGTACTTC
TRBJ2-5 TRBV25-1 . TRBD1 CASSESRGQGARETQYF TGTGCCAGCAGTGAATCCCGTGGACAGGGGGCTAGAGAGACCCAGTACTTC
TRBJ1-1 TRBV4-1 . TRBD1 CASSQDSDRGSEAFF TGCGCCAGCAGCCAAGATTCGGACAGGGGATCCGAAGCTTTCTTT
TRBJ2-7 TRBV5-6 . TRBD2 CASSSGTSVEQYF TGTGCCAGCAGCTCCGGGACTAGTGTCGAGCAGTACTTC
TRBJ1-2 TRBV7-9 . TRBD1 CASNPEQGLDGYTF TGTGCCAGCAATCCAGAACAGGGGTTGGATGGCTACACCTTC
TRBJ2-1 TRBV27 . . CASSSLGGSREQFF TGTGCCAGCAGTTCTCTCGGAGGGAGTCGGGAGCAGTTCTTC
TRBJ2-5 TRBV7-8 . TRBD2 CASSLTSGGRVETQYF TGTGCCAGCAGCTTGACTAGCGGGGGAAGAGTGGAGACCCAGTACTTC
TRBJ2-7 TRBV6-6 . . CASRSGLSTYEQYF TGTGCCAGCAGAAGCGGGTTATCTACCTACGAGCAGTACTTC
TRBJ1-5 TRBV2 . TRBD1 CASNYRDRGRNQPQHF TGTGCCAGCAATTACCGGGACAGGGGTCGCAATCAGCCCCAGCATTTT
TRBJ1-1 TRBV27 . TRBD1 CATSTGVNTEAFF TGTGCCACTTCGACAGGGGTGAACACTGAAGCTTTCTTT
TRBJ1-2 TRBV6-5 . . CATRGGGSYTF TGTGCCACCCGCGGGGGCGGAAGCTACACCTTC
TRBJ1-2 TRBV19 . TRBD1 CASKQGALGYTF TGTGCCAGTAAGCAGGGGGCGCTTGGCTACACCTTC
TRBJ2-1 TRBV2 . . CASRQEGDWDNEQFF TGTGCCAGCAGGCAAGAGGGAGACTGGGACAATGAGCAGTTCTTC
TRBJ2-3 TRBV9 . TRBD1 CASSAAGTGPFDTQYF TGTGCCAGCAGCGCCGCCGGGACAGGGCCGTTTGATACGCAGTATTTT
TRBJ2-3 TRBV25-1 . TRBD1 CASTGQGSTDTQYF TGTGCCAGCACCGGACAGGGGTCCACAGATACGCAGTATTTT